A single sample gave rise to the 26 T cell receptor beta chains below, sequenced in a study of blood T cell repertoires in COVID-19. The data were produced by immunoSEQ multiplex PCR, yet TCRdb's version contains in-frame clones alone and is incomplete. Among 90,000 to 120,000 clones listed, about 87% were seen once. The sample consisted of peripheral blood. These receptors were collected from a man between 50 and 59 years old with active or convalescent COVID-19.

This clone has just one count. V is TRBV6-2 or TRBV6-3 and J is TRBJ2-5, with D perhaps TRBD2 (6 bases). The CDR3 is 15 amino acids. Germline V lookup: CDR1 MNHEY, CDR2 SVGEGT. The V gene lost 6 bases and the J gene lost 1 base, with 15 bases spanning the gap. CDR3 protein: CASSIRRGLQETQYF. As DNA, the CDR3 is TGTGCCAGCAGCATACGGCGGGGACTCCAAGAGACCCAGTACTTC.

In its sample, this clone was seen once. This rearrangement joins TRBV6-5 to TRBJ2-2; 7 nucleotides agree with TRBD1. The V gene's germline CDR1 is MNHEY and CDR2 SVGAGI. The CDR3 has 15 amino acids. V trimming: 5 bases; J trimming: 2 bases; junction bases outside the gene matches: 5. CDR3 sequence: CASSPRDRNTGELFF. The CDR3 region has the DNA TGTGCCAGCAGTCCCCGGGACAGAAACACCGGGGAGCTGTTTTTT.

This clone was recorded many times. The CDR3 reads CASSFGTGEWETQYF. DNA for the CDR3: TGTGCCAGCAGTTTCGGGACAGGGGAGTGGGAGACCCAGTACTTC. The gene calls are TRBV28 and TRBJ2-5; 10 bases are shared with TRBD1. Germline V gene lookup returns CDR1 MDHEN and CDR2 SYDVKM. The CDR3 is 15 amino acids. The V and J ends lost 3 bases and 5 bases, in that order; junction bases with no gene match: 6.

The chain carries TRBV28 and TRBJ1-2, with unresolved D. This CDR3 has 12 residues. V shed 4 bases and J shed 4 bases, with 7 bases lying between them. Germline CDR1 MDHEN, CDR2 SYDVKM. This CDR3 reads CASSWGGYGYTF. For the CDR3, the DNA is TGTGCCAGCAGTTGGGGAGGCTATGGCTACACCTTC.

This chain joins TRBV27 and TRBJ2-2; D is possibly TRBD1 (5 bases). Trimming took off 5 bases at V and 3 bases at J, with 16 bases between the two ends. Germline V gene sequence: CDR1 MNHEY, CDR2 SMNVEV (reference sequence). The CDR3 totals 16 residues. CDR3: CASSPFAGIHTGELFF. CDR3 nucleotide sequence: TGTGCCAGCAGTCCATTCGCAGGGATCCACACCGGGGAGCTGTTTTTT.

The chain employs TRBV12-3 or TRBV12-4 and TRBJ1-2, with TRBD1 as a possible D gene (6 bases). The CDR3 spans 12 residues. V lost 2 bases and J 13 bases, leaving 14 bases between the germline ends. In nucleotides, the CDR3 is TGTGCCAGCAGTTTAATTAGAACAGGGCTCACCTTC. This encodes CASSLIRTGLTF.

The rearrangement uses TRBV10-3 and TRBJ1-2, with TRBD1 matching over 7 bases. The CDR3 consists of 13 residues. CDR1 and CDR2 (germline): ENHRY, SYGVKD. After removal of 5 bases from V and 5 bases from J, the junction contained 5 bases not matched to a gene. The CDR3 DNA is TGTGCCATCAGTCCTGGACAGGAGTATGGCTACACCTTC. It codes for CAISPGQEYGYTF.

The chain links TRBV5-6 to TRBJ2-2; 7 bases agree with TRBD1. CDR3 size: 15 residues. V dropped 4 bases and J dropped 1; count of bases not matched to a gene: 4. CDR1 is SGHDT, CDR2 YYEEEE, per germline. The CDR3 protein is CASSADRKNTGELFF. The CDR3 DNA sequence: TGTGCCAGCAGCGCGGACAGGAAGAACACCGGGGAGCTGTTTTTT.

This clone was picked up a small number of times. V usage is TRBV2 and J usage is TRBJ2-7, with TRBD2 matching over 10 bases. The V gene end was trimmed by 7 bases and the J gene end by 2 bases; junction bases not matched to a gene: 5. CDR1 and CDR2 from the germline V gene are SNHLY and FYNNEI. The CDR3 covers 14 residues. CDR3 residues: CASTRLAGAYEQYF. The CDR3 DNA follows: TGTGCCAGCACCCGACTAGCGGGTGCCTACGAGCAGTACTTC.

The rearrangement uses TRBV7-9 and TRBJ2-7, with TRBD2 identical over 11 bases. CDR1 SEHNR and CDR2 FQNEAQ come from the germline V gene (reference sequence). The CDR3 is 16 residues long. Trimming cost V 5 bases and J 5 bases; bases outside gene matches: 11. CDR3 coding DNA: TGTGCCAGCAGCGATCAAAGACTAGCGGGGCGCCACGAGCAGTACTTC. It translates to CASSDQRLAGRHEQYF.

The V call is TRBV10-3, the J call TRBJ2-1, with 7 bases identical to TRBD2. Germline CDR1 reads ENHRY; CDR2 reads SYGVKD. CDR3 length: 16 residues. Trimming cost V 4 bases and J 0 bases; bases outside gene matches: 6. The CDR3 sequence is CAISGTSARSYNEQFF. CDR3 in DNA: TGTGCCATCAGTGGTACTAGCGCGCGCTCCTACAATGAGCAGTTCTTC.

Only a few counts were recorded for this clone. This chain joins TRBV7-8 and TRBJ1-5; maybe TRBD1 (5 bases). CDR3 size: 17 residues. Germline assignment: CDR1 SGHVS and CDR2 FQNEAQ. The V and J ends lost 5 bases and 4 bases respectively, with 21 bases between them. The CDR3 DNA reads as TGTGCCAGCAGCCTACTCAAGCTGGGGCGGTTGAATCAGCCCCAGCATTTT. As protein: CASSLLKLGRLNQPQHF.

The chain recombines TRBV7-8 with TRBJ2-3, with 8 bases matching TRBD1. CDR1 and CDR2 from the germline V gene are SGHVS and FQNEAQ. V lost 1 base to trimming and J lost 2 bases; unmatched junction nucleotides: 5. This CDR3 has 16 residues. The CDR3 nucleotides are TGTGCCAGCAGCTTAGAGGGGACAGGTTACACAGATACGCAGTATTTT. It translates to CASSLEGTGYTDTQYF.

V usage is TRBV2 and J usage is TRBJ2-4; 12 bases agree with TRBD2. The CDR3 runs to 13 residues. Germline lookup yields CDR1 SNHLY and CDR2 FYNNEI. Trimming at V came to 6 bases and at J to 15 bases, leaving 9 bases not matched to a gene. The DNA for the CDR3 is TGTGCCAGCAGGCCACAGACTAGCGGGAGCGCGTACTTC. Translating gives CASRPQTSGSAYF.

The CDR3 nucleotides are TGTGCCAGCAGTGAACTAGCGGGGGCTAGCACAGATACGCAGTATTTT. This sequence encodes CASSELAGASTDTQYF. The rearrangement links TRBV2 to TRBJ2-3, with 10 bases aligning to TRBD2. Trimming cost V 2 bases and J 0 bases; bases outside gene matches: 2. The CDR3 has 16 residues. The germline CDR1 and CDR2 sequences are SNHLY and FYNNEI.

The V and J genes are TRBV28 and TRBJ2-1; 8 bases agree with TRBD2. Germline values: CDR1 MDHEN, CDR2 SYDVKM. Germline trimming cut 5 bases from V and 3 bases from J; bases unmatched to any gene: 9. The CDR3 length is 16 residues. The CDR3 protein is CASSPNSGGYYNEQFF. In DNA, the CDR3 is TGTGCCAGCAGTCCCAATTCGGGAGGGTACTACAATGAGCAGTTCTTC.

CDR3: CASSYSGTSGSDEQFF. DNA for the CDR3: TGTGCCAGCAGTTATTCGGGGACTAGCGGGAGCGATGAGCAGTTCTTC. The rearrangement joins TRBV6-5 to TRBJ2-1; 14 bases map to TRBD2. Germline V lookup: CDR1 MNHEY, CDR2 SVGAGI. The V segment lost 3 bases and the J segment 8 bases; nucleotides outside the gene matches: 6. This CDR3 spans 16 amino acids.

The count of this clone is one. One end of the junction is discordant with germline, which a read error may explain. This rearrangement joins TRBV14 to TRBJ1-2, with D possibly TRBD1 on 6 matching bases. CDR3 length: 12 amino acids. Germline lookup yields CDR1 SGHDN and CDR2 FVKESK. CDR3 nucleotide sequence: TGTGCCAGCAGCAAAGTCCCAGGACAGAGCCACTTC. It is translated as CASSKVPGQSHF.

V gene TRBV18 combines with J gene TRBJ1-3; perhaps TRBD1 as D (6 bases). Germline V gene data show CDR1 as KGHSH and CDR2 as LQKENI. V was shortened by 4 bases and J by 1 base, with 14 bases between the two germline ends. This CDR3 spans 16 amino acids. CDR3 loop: CASSRTGTPSGNTIYF. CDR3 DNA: TGTGCCAGCTCACGAACCGGGACACCATCTGGAAACACCATATATTTT. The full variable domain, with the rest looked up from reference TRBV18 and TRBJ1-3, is NAGVMQNPRHLVRRRGQEARLRCSPMKGHSHVYWYRQLPEEGLKFMVYLQKENIIDESGMPKERFSAEFPKEGPSILRIQQVVRGDSAAYFCASSRTGTPSGNTIYFGEGSWLTVV.

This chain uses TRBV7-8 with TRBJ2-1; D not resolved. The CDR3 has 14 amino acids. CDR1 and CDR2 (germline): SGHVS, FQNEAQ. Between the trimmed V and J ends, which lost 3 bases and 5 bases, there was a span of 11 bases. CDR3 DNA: TGTGCCAGCAGCTTTTCAGAACTAAACAATGAGCAGTTCTTC. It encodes CASSFSELNNEQFF.

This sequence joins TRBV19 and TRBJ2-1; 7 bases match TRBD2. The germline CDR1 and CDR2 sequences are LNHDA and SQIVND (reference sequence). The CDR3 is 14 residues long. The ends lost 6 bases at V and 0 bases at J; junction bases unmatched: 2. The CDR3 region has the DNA TGTGCCAGTAGGGGACTAAACTCCTACAATGAGCAGTTCTTC. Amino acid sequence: CASRGLNSYNEQFF. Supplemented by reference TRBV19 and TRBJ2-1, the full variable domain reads DGGITQSPKYLFRKEGQNVTLSCEQNLNHDAMYWYRQDPGQGLRLIYYSQIVNDFQKGDIAEGYSVSREKKESFPLTVTSAQKNPTAFYLCASRGLNSYNEQFFGPGTRLTVL.

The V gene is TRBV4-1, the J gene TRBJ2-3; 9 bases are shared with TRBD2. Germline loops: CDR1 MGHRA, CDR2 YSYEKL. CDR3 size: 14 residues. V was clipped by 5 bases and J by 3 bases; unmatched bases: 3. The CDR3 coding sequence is TGCGCCAGCAGCTTCACTAGCGGGACAGATACGCAGTATTTT. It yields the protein CASSFTSGTDTQYF.

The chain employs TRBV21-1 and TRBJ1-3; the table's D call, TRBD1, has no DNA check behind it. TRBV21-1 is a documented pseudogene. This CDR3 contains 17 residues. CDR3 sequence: CASSKGRKHHAGNTIYF. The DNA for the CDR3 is TGTGCCAGCAGCAAGGGCCGAAAACACCACGCTGGAAACACCATATATTTT.

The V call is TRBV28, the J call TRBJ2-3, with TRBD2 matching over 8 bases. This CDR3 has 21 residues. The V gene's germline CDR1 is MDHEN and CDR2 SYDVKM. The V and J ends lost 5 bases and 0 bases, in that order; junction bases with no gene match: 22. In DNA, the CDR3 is TGTGCCAGCAGTCCCCCCCCTAGCGGGCCAACGTGGGGGCTTAGCACAGATACGCAGTATTTT. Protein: CASSPPPSGPTWGLSTDTQYF.

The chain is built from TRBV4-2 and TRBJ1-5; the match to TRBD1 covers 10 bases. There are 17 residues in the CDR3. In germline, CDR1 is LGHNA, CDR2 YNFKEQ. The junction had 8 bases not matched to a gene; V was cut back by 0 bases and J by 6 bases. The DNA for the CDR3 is TGTGCCAGCAGCCAAGATGGAGGGGACAGGGGAGGTCAGCCCCAGCATTTT. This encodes CASSQDGGDRGGQPQHF.

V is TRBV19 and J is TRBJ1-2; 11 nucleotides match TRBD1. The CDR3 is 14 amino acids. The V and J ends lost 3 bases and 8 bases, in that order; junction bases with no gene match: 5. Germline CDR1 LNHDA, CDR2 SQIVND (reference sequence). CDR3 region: CASSIGTGGLGYTF. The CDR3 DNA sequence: TGTGCCAGTAGTATCGGGACAGGGGGATTAGGCTACACCTTC.